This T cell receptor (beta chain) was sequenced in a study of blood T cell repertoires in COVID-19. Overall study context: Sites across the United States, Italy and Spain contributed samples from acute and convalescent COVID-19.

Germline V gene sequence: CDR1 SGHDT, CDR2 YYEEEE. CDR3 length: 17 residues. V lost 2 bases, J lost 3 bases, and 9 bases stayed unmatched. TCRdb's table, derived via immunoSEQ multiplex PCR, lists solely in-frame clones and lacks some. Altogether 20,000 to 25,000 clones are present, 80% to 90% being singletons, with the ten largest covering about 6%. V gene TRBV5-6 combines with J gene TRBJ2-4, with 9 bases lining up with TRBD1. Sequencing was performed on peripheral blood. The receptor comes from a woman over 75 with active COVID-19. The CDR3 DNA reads TGTGCCAGCAGCTTACAATGGGACAGGGTGGACAAAAACATTCAGTACTTC. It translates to CASSLQWDRVDKNIQYF.